This entry lists 29 T cell receptor beta chains sequenced from one sample in a study of blood T cell repertoires in COVID-19. TCRdb keeps only in-frame clones here, not all; method: immunoSEQ multiplex PCR. There are 190,000 or so clones in the sample; roughly 80% occur only once, and around 11% lies in the top ten. Sequenced sample: PBMCs or T cells enriched from blood (not recorded which). The receptors come from a man aged 40-49 years who had recovered from COVID-19.

J is TRBJ2-7 and V is TRBV7-9; 8 bases map to TRBD1. The CDR3 length is 14 residues. J gave up 6 bases and V 3 bases, and 7 bases lay outside the gene matches. Germline-derived CDR1 and CDR2 are SEHNR and FQNEAQ (reference sequence). The CDR3 DNA reads TGTGCCAGCAGCTTCCCGGGACAGGTCTTCGAGCAGTACTTC. The encoded protein is CASSFPGQVFEQYF. Full variable domain (outside the CDR3, taken from reference TRBV7-9 and TRBJ2-7): DTGVSQNPRHKITKRGQNVTFRCDPISEHNRLYWYRQTLGQGPEFLTYFQNEAQLEKSRLLSDRFSAERPKGSFSTLEIQRTEQGDSAMYLCASSFPGQVFEQYFGPGTRLTVT.

The V and J genes are TRBV27 and TRBJ1-1, with TRBD1 as a possible D gene (6 bases). CDR3 length: 14 amino acids. The germline gives CDR1 MNHEY, CDR2 SMNVEV (reference sequence). Deletions cut 6 bases from V and 1 base from J, with 12 bases between. The CDR3 spells CASRADRTNTEAFF. As DNA, the CDR3 is TGTGCCAGCAGGGCGGACAGAACGAACACTGAAGCTTTCTTT.

In this sample, this clone turned up once. The DNA of the CDR3 is TGTGCCAGTGGACAGGGTGAAGCGCAGTATTTT. It encodes CASGQGEAQYF. This chain uses TRBV27 with TRBJ2-3; 8 nucleotides line up with TRBD1. In germline, CDR1 is MNHEY, CDR2 SMNVEV (reference sequence). CDR3 size: 11 residues. Germline trimming cut 9 bases from V and 10 bases from J; bases unmatched to any gene: 6.

This clone appeared once. This chain connects TRBV27 to TRBJ2-1, with 11 nucleotides matching TRBD2. CDR1 and CDR2 from the germline V gene are MNHEY and SMNVEV (reference sequence). The CDR3 sequence is 15 residues long. V lost 8 bases to trimming and J lost 3 bases; unmatched junction nucleotides: 6. CDR3 nucleotide sequence: TGTGCCAGCCGAACACTAGCGGGAGTCTACAATGAGCAGTTCTTC. This encodes CASRTLAGVYNEQFF.

The chain carries TRBV5-1 and TRBJ1-1; no clear D gene. V was pared by 1 base and J by 4 bases, with 11 bases between. CDR1 is SGHRS and CDR2 is YFSETQ in the germline V gene. The CDR3 contains 14 residues. The CDR3 sequence: CASSLRGWATEAFF. CDR3 bases: TGCGCCAGCAGCTTGCGAGGGTGGGCCACTGAAGCTTTCTTT.

CDR3 residues: CATEESGQGDEQYF. The CDR3 DNA is TGTGCCACCGAAGAATCGGGACAGGGGGACGAGCAGTACTTC. The chain carries TRBV24-1 and TRBJ2-7; 11 bases align to TRBD1. Germline CDR1 KGHDR, CDR2 SFDVKD. The CDR3 runs to 14 residues. After removal of 9 bases from V and 5 bases from J, the junction contained 8 bases not matched to a gene.

CDR3: CASSVQGTGLSYEQYF. CDR3 coding DNA: TGTGCCAGCAGCGTCCAGGGCACAGGGCTCTCCTACGAGCAGTACTTC. V gene TRBV11-2 combines with J gene TRBJ2-7, with D possibly matching TRBD1 (6 bases). The V and J ends lost 5 bases and 0 bases respectively, with 17 bases between them. The CDR3 consists of 16 residues. Germline lookup yields CDR1 SGHAT and CDR2 FQNNGV.

This clone has a single count. The chain uses TRBV4-3 and TRBJ2-1; 7 nucleotides match TRBD2. Germline V gene data show CDR1 as LGHNA and CDR2 as YSLEER. The CDR3 runs 15 residues. V lost 1 base, J lost 6 bases, and 6 bases stayed unmatched. CDR3 amino acids: CASSQAAGALNEQFF. As DNA, the CDR3 is TGCGCCAGCAGCCAAGCGGCGGGAGCCCTCAATGAGCAGTTCTTC.

J is TRBJ1-3 and V is TRBV6-5, with D hard to call. The CDR3 extends over 14 amino acids. Germline CDR1 is MNHEY and CDR2 is SVGAGI. V lost 2 bases and J lost 9, with 14 bases in between. The CDR3 DNA reads TGTGCCAGCAGTTACGAGCACGGAGGTTCCACCATATATTTT. This gives the protein CASSYEHGGSTIYF.

The rearrangement uses TRBV5-1 and TRBJ2-1; a weak D match, TRBD1 (5 bases). Looked up from germline, CDR1 is SGHRS and CDR2 is YFSETQ. V was shortened by 0 bases and J by 10 bases, with 17 bases between the two germline ends. This CDR3 region has 15 residues. For the CDR3, the DNA is TGCGCCAGCAGCTTGGAGGCCGGCCAGGGCGTGGAGCAGTTCTTC. It yields the protein CASSLEAGQGVEQFF.

The chain recombines TRBV25-1 with TRBJ1-1; D uncertain. Germline CDR1 MGHDK, CDR2 SYGVNS. The V end lost 3 bases, the J end lost 11 bases, and 13 bases lay between the germline ends. The CDR3 sequence is 12 residues long. The CDR3 DNA reads TGTGCCAGCAGTGAGGTGCCGGGGATCGCTTTCTTT. Its translation: CASSEVPGIAFF.

The CDR3 is CASSPWGTGSTGELFF. In DNA form, the CDR3 reads TGTGCCAGCTCACCCTGGGGGACAGGGTCCACCGGGGAGCTGTTTTTT. The V call is TRBV18, the J call TRBJ2-2, with TRBD1 identical over 9 bases. The J segment lost 4 bases and the V segment lost 3 bases, leaving 6 bases of the junction unmatched. Germline-derived CDR1 and CDR2 are KGHSH and LQKENI. The CDR3 is made up of 16 amino acids.

V gene TRBV5-1 combines with J gene TRBJ1-2; no clear D. Trimming stripped 0 bases from V and 0 bases from J, with 3 bases between. The germline CDR1 and CDR2 sequences are SGHRS and YFSETQ. The CDR3 is made up of 13 amino acids. The CDR3 region is CASSLATNYGYTF. The DNA of the CDR3 is TGCGCCAGCAGCTTGGCTACTAACTATGGCTACACCTTC.

This clone showed up just a few times. V and J are TRBV6-2 or TRBV6-3 and TRBJ2-1, with D possibly TRBD1 on 5 matching bases. V lost 4 bases to trimming and J lost 2 bases, with 12 bases between them. Germline V gene data show CDR1 as MNHEY and CDR2 as SVGEGT. This CDR3 is 15 amino acids long. This chain's CDR3 is CASSWGRATYNEQFF. The CDR3 region has the DNA TGTGCCAGCAGTTGGGGCAGGGCCACCTACAATGAGCAGTTCTTC.

The chain joins TRBV11-3 to TRBJ2-1; TRBD2 matches 9 bases. Germline CDR1 SGHNT, CDR2 YENEEA. With V trimmed by 3 bases and J by 2 bases, 8 bases remained unmatched. The CDR3 sequence is 17 residues long. CDR3 nucleotide sequence: TGTGCCAGCAGCTTGGGTGGCGGACTAGCGACCTACAATGAGCAGTTCTTC. It translates to CASSLGGGLATYNEQFF.

V and J are TRBV5-1 and TRBJ2-4; TRBD1 matches 8 bases. CDR1 and CDR2 (germline): SGHRS, YFSETQ. V shed 5 bases and J 5 bases; nucleotides not matched to a gene: 6. The CDR3 extends over 14 amino acids. The CDR3 nucleotides are TGCGCCAGCAGTCCGGTACAGGGGGAAAACATTCAGTACTTC. It yields the protein CASSPVQGENIQYF. The variable domain in full, completed from reference TRBV5-1 and TRBJ2-4, reads KAGVTQTPRYLIKTRGQQVTLSCSPISGHRSVSWYQQTPGQGLQFLFEYFSETQRNKGNFPGRFSGRQFSNSRSEMNVSTLELGDSALYLCASSPVQGENIQYFGAGTRLSVL.

The V call is TRBV28, the J call TRBJ2-1; 13 nucleotides line up with TRBD2. V lost 7 bases, J lost 7 bases, and 7 bases stayed unmatched. Germline CDR1 and CDR2: MDHEN and SYDVKM. CDR3 size: 15 residues. CDR3: CASTIRGLAGNEQFF. CDR3 nucleotides: TGTGCCAGCACCATAAGGGGACTAGCGGGAAATGAGCAGTTCTTC.

The V and J genes are TRBV29-1 and TRBJ1-5; TRBD1 aligns across 7 bases. V trimming: 4 bases; J trimming: 6 bases; junction bases outside the gene matches: 6. The CDR3 spans 13 residues. Germline V gene data show CDR1 as SQVTM and CDR2 as ANQGSEA. The CDR3 nucleotides read TGCAGCGTTGGGACAGGCGAAGGTCAGCCCCAGCATTTT. Translating gives CSVGTGEGQPQHF. Full variable domain (rest looked up from reference TRBV29-1 and TRBJ1-5): SAVISQKPSRDICQRGTSLTIQCQVDSQVTMMFWYRQQPGQSLTLIATANQGSEATYESGFVIDKFPISRPNLTFSTLTVSNMSPEDSSIYLCSVGTGEGQPQHFGDGTRLSIL.

The rearrangement links TRBV21-1 to TRBJ1-4. TRBV21-1 is recorded as a pseudogene. The CDR3 contains 11 residues. The CDR3 nucleotides read TGTGCCAGCAGCAATAGAAAAAAACTGTTTTTT. Its translation: CASSNRKKLFF.

The chain links TRBV18 to TRBJ2-3; D ambiguous. With 6 bases removed from V and 0 bases from J, the gap between germline ends came to 13 bases. The CDR3 consists of 15 residues. Germline V lookup: CDR1 KGHSH, CDR2 LQKENI. CDR3 nucleotide sequence: TGTGCCAGCTCCCCCAGGTACGATAGCACAGATACGCAGTATTTT. This sequence encodes CASSPRYDSTDTQYF.

This clone was counted only a few times. The rearrangement links TRBV7-9 to TRBJ1-6; D is unclear. Germline V gene sequence: CDR1 SEHNR, CDR2 FQNEAQ (reference sequence). The CDR3 is 14 amino acids. V shed 1 base and J shed 7 bases, with 8 bases lying between them. The CDR3 region is CASSLDTANSPLHF. CDR3 DNA sequence: TGTGCCAGCAGCTTAGATACAGCCAATTCACCCCTCCACTTT.

This clone was seen only a few times. This chain connects TRBV6-5 to TRBJ2-3; 8 nucleotides line up with TRBD2. J lost 5 bases, V lost 6 bases, and 7 bases had no gene match. Germline values: CDR1 MNHEY, CDR2 SVGAGI. The CDR3 is 14 amino acids. The CDR3 DNA is TGTGCCAGCAGCATTCAACTAGCGGAAGATACGCAGTATTTT. It specifies CASSIQLAEDTQYF.

In this sample, this clone turned up a few times. The chain recombines TRBV12-2 with TRBJ1-5. TRBV12-2 is a recognized pseudogene. The CDR3 totals 15 residues. The CDR3 DNA sequence: TGTGCAAGTCGCCCCCGGAGGGCGAGCAATCAGCCCCAGCATTTT. Translating it yields CASRPRRASNQPQHF.

The chain has TRBV5-5 and TRBJ2-5; TRBD1 matches at 10 bases. Unmatched junction bases numbered 4, after V lost 0 bases and J lost 5 bases. There are 15 residues in the CDR3. The germline V gene encodes CDR1 SGHKS and CDR2 YYEKEE (reference sequence). CDR3 bases: TGTGCCAGCAGCTTGGCGGGACAGGGGTTGGAGACCCAGTACTTC. Its protein is CASSLAGQGLETQYF.

The V gene is TRBV11-2, the J gene TRBJ1-6, with 9 bases fitting TRBD1. The length of the CDR3 is 17 residues. V dropped 2 bases and J dropped 1; count of bases not matched to a gene: 3. Germline V lookup: CDR1 SGHAT, CDR2 FQNNGV. Written as DNA, the CDR3 is TGTGCCAGCAGCTTAAGGGGACAGGGTTCCTATAATTCACCCCTCCACTTT. Amino acids: CASSLRGQGSYNSPLHF.

The chain is built from TRBV6-5 and TRBJ2-7; the match to TRBD1 covers 7 bases. The CDR3 loop spans 14 amino acids. Germline-derived CDR1 and CDR2 are MNHEY and SVGAGI. V trimming: 5 bases; J trimming: 2 bases; junction bases outside the gene matches: 6. This CDR3 is CASSRRTGAYEQYF. DNA for the CDR3: TGTGCCAGCAGTCGACGGACAGGAGCCTACGAGCAGTACTTC.

The CDR3 is CASSGLVGEETQYF. For the CDR3, the DNA is TGTGCCAGCAGTGGCCTAGTTGGCGAAGAGACCCAGTACTTC. The chain employs TRBV2 and TRBJ2-5; D uncertain. CDR3 size: 14 residues. Germline values: CDR1 SNHLY, CDR2 FYNNEI. Deletions cut 4 bases from V and 3 bases from J, with 12 bases between.

V gene TRBV5-4 combines with J gene TRBJ1-3; D not certain. Germline assignment: CDR1 SGHNT and CDR2 YYREEE (reference sequence). V was pared by 2 bases and J by 0 bases, with 15 bases between. The CDR3 covers 17 residues. The CDR3 bases are TGTGCCAGCAGCTTCCGGGATCATAGCTTCTCTGGAAACACCATATATTTT. Translating it yields CASSFRDHSFSGNTIYF.

J is TRBJ2-7 and V is TRBV6-5; D is possibly TRBD2 (5 bases). The V end was cut by 6 bases, the J end by 7 bases, with 10 bases between. This CDR3 contains 11 residues. The germline V gene has CDR1 MNHEY and CDR2 SVGAGI. CDR3 sequence (DNA): TGTGCCAGCAGAGCGGCGCGAGAGCAGTACTTC. This sequence encodes CASRAAREQYF.